The sample holds many counts of the clone carrying this T cell receptor (beta chain). The antigen remains unidentified. It was with a sample-barcoded 5' primer and a J-beta primer mix that a second PCR of about 6 to 12 cycles was run. Each cDNA was tagged by a template-switch adaptor containing 12 random nucleotides. TCRdb recomputed calls from the 5' RACE reads with MiXCR, one row per CDR3 protein. The table includes 700,000 to 950,000 distinct CDR3 sequences, around 46% detected once. The CDR3 contains 15 residues. Germline V gives CDR1 SQVTM, CDR2 ANQGSEA. V lost 6 bases to trimming and J lost 4 bases, with 19 bases between them. This sample was taken from a study of blood T cells in healthy people across ages. Overall study results and limits: Strong correlation existed between TCR beta diversity and naive T cell percentage. Naive CD4+ cell counts and diversity both ran higher in long-lived than in aged donors. Changes seen in expanded clonotypes were possibly confounded by donor CMV status left unknown.

The TCR originated in a woman in her sixties or seventies in good health. The V and J genes are TRBV29-1 and TRBJ2-1; no firm D call. The sequenced sample was blood. CDR3 nucleotides: TGCAGCGTCGTTGCCGGGTCGCGTCTATACAATGAGCAGTTCTTC. It encodes CSVVAGSRLYNEQFF.